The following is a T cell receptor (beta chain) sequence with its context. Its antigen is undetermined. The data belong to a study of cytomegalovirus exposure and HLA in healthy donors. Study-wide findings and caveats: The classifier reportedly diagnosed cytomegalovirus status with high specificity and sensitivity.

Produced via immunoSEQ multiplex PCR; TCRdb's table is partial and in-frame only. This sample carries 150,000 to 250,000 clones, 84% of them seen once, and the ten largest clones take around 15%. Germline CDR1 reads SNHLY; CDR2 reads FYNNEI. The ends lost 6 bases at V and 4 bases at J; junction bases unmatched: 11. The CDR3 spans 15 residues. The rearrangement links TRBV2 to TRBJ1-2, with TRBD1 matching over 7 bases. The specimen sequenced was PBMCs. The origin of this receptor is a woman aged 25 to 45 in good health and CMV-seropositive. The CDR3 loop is CASREMTGRVYGYTF. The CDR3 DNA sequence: TGTGCCAGCAGAGAAATGACAGGGCGAGTCTATGGCTACACCTTC.